This entry describes one T cell receptor (beta chain). Its antigen remains unidentified. The CDR3 has 16 amino acids. The ends were cut back, 3 bases at V and 4 bases at J, with 16 bases in the middle. Germline lookup yields CDR1 MNHNS and CDR2 SASEGT. Generated by immunoSEQ multiplex PCR, the TCRdb table keeps only in-frame clones and is missing some. Of fewer than 65,000 clones listed, 70% to 90% are singletons. This sample is part of a study of OX40 agonist ivuxolimab in advanced cancers. Study conclusions and caveats: Mean expanded clone counts were higher in CD8+ than CD4+ T cells.

This sequence was found in an adult with an advanced solid tumor such as melanoma, head and neck, liver or kidney cancer. The chain is built from TRBV6-1 and TRBJ1-3; a weak D match, TRBD1 (5 bases). Sequenced here: CD4+ or CD8+ T cells sorted from blood, sampled in a trial of the OX40 agonist ivuxolimab. The CDR3 DNA sequence: TGTGCCAGCAGTGATGCTTCCGGGACGCGGGGAAACACCATATATTTT. Translating it yields CASSDASGTRGNTIYF.